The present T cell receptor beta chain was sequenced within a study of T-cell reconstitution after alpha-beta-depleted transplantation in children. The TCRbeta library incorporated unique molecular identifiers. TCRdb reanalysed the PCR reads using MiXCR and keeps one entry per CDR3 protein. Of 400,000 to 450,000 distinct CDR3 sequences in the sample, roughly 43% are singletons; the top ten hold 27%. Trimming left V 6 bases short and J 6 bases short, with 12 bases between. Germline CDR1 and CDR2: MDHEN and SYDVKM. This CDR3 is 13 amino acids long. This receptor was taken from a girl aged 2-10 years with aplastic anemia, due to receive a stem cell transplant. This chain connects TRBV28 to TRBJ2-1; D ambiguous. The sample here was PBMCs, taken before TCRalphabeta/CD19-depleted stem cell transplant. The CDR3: CASSKSSPNEQFF. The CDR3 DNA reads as TGTGCCAGCAGCAAGTCCTCCCCCAATGAGCAGTTCTTC.